Detailed here is one T cell receptor (beta chain). This specimen belongs to a study of blood T cell repertoires in COVID-19. Study information: T cells, B-cell-depleted T cells, or PBMCs supplied cDNA or gDNA.

Original processing methods: Amplified reference gene primers provided the basis for estimating nucleated cell counts. The method was immunoSEQ multiplex PCR; TCRdb's version includes in-frame clones alone and lacks a portion of them. V and J calls and clone size come straight from that table; D and trimming were deduced from the DNA. This repertoire shows tens of thousands of clones, about 88% found once; its top ten account for around a fifth. The germline V gene has CDR1 LNHDA and CDR2 SQIVND (reference sequence). V gave up 3 bases and J gave up 0 bases, with 15 bases separating them. This CDR3 comprises 18 residues.

Sequenced material: peripheral blood. The chain couples TRBV19 to TRBJ2-6; TRBD2 might be the D (6 bases). The TCR sequence derives from a man over 45 in a cohort sampled during active COVID-19. Here the CDR3 reads CASSILPGGFSGANVLTF. CDR3 nucleotide sequence: TGTGCCAGTAGTATCTTGCCAGGAGGGTTCTCTGGGGCCAACGTCCTGACTTTC.